This T cell receptor (beta chain) appears in the sequencing data of a study of patients and donors after allogeneic stem cell transplantation. This clonotype was counted ten times or more. TCRdb fed the RT-PCR reads into MiXCR, producing one record per CDR3 protein. The data contain 800,000 to 1,000,000 distinct CDR3 sequences, roughly 17% of them seen just once; the ten biggest clones take up roughly 6%. The clonotype originates from a human donor who was either an allogeneic HSCT recipient or a stem cell or donor lymphocyte infusion donor (not recorded which). It is not recorded whose cells these are; they may come from a transplant donor. The sample comprised blood, either unsorted or a sorted T cell fraction (not recorded which).

The CDR3 DNA reads TGCGCCAGCAGCTTGGGTGGGACAGGGGGCCTTGTGGAGTATTTT. Encoded protein: CASSLGGTGGLVEYF. The chain links TRBV5-1 to TRBJ2-3; 12 nucleotides line up with TRBD1. The CDR3 has 15 amino acids. CDR1 and CDR2 (germline): SGHRS, YFSETQ. The ends lost 0 bases at V and 13 bases at J; junction bases unmatched: 9.